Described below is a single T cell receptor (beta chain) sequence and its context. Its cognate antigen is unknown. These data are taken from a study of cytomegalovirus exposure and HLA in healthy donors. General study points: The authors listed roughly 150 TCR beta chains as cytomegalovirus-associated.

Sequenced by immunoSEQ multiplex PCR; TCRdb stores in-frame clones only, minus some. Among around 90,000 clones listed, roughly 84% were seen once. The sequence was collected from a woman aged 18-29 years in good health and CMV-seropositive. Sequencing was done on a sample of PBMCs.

The DNA for the CDR3 is TGTGCCAGCAGCCCCGGACAGTTGAACACTGAAGCTTTCTTT. This gives the protein CASSPGQLNTEAFF. V is TRBV13 and J is TRBJ1-1; perhaps TRBD1 as D (6 bases). The CDR3 is 14 residues long. The V end was cut by 5 bases, the J end by 0 bases, with 10 bases between. Germline V gene sequence: CDR1 PRHDT, CDR2 FYEKMQ (reference sequence).